This entry lists 6 T cell receptor beta chains sequenced from one sample in a study of cytomegalovirus exposure and HLA in healthy donors. Primers: 60 Vbeta forward and 13 Jbeta reverse. Libraries were prepared by immunoSEQ multiplex PCR; TCRdb keeps only in-frame clonotypes and omits some of them. In all, the sample yields 140,000 to 150,000 clones. The source material was PBMCs. The receptors here all came from a woman between 50 and 59 years old in good health and CMV-seronegative.

Written as DNA, the CDR3 is TGTGCCAGCAGCTCTATTACCACCCAAGATACGCAGTATTTT. Amino acid sequence: CASSSITTQDTQYF. The chain has TRBV7-9 and TRBJ2-3, with D unresolved. Trimming took off 4 bases at V and 5 bases at J, with 13 bases between the two ends. The CDR3 spans 14 residues. Germline V lookup: CDR1 SEHNR, CDR2 FQNEAQ (reference sequence).

The DNA of the CDR3 is TGTGCCAGCAGTTTCCGGGAGAACACTGAAGCTTTCTTT. Protein product: CASSFRENTEAFF. V usage is TRBV27 and J usage is TRBJ1-1; D is unclear. Germline CDR1 MNHEY, CDR2 SMNVEV (reference sequence). The CDR3 covers 13 residues. The V and J ends lost 3 bases and 1 base respectively, with 6 bases between them.

The rearrangement joins TRBV19 to TRBJ1-2, with D maybe TRBD1 (6 bases). This CDR3 has 18 residues. CDR1 is LNHDA and CDR2 is SQIVND in the germline V gene (reference sequence). V was clipped by 2 bases and J by 2 bases, with 21 bases between them. CDR3 protein: CASSIRAGTLDRNYGYTF. The CDR3 nucleotides are TGTGCCAGTAGTATAAGAGCCGGGACATTAGACCGAAACTATGGCTACACCTTC.

The chain employs TRBV4-2 and TRBJ1-4, with TRBD1 matching 7 bases. The CDR3 is made up of 14 amino acids. Losses at the gene ends were 4 bases for V and 8 bases for J; bases not matched to a gene: 7. Looked up from germline, CDR1 is LGHNA and CDR2 is YNFKEQ. Here the CDR3 DNA reads TGTGCCAGCAGCCCCCGGACAGGTGGGGAAAAACTGTTTTTT. Amino acid sequence: CASSPRTGGEKLFF.

The V call is TRBV28, the J call TRBJ2-7; perhaps TRBD2 as D (6 bases). V lost 6 bases and J 1 base, leaving 16 bases between the germline ends. The length of the CDR3 is 15 residues. Per germline, CDR1 MDHEN and CDR2 SYDVKM. The DNA for the CDR3 is TGTGCCAGCAGCTTCGGGACTCCGCTTTCCTACGAGCAGTACTTC. Translating gives CASSFGTPLSYEQYF.

V gene TRBV28 combines with J gene TRBJ1-5, with TRBD1 matching over 8 bases. Unmatched junction bases numbered 12, after V lost 5 bases and J lost 6 bases. There are 16 residues in the CDR3. The V gene's germline CDR1 is MDHEN and CDR2 SYDVKM. The CDR3 nucleotides are TGTGCCAGCAGTCGCCAGGGGGCCCCAGGTAGTCAGCCCCAGCATTTT. The encoded protein is CASSRQGAPGSQPQHF.